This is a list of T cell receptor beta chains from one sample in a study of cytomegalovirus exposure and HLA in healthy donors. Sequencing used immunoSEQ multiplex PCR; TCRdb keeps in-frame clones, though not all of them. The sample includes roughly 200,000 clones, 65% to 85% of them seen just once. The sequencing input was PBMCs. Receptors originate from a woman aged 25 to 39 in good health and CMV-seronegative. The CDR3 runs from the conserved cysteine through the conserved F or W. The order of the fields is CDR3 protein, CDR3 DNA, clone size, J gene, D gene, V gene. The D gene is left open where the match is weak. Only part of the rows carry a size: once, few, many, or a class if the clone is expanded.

CDR3: CAWSLAGGGQPQHF
DNA: TGTGCCTGGAGCCTAGCGGGGGGCGGTCAGCCCCAGCATTTT
size: -
J: TRBJ1-5
D: -
V: TRBV30

CDR3: CASRSGNTIYF
DNA: TGTGCCAGCCGCTCAGGGAACACCATATATTTT
size: -
J: TRBJ1-3
D: -
V: TRBV7-9

CDR3: CASSPQIGGVNTEAFF
DNA: TGTGCCAGCTCACCCCAAATCGGGGGGGTGAACACTGAAGCTTTCTTT
size: -
J: TRBJ1-1
D: -
V: TRBV18

CDR3: CASSSSGAGTEAFF
DNA: TGTGCCAGCAGCTCCAGCGGGGCGGGGACTGAAGCTTTCTTT
size: -
J: TRBJ1-1
D: -
V: TRBV11-1

CDR3: CASNKSGRTSYEQYF
DNA: TGTGCCAGCAATAAAAGCGGGAGGACTTCCTACGAGCAGTACTTC
size: -
J: TRBJ2-7
D: TRBD2
V: TRBV28

CDR3: CASSVSGTGGFGYGYTF
DNA: TGTGCCAGCAGTGTGTCCGGGACAGGGGGATTTGGCTATGGCTACACCTTC
size: -
J: TRBJ1-2
D: TRBD1
V: TRBV6-4

CDR3: CASSPPSGQQETQYF
DNA: TGTGCCAGCTCACCACCGTCGGGACAGCAAGAGACCCAGTACTTC
size: -
J: TRBJ2-5
D: TRBD1
V: TRBV18

CDR3: CASSLVGTELSTIYF
DNA: TGTGCCAGCAGTTTAGTTGGGACAGAGCTAAGCACCATATATTTT
size: -
J: TRBJ1-3
D: TRBD1
V: TRBV27

CDR3: CASSDGQGSTPNYGYPF
DNA: TGTGCCAGCAGTGATGGACAGGGGTCTACTCCTAACTATGGCTACCCCTTC
size: -
J: TRBJ1-2
D: TRBD1
V: TRBV2

CDR3: CASSLFLAGVDTDTQYF
DNA: TGTGCCAGCAGCTTATTCCTAGCGGGAGTGGATACAGATACGCAGTATTTT
size: -
J: TRBJ2-3
D: TRBD2
V: TRBV7-2

CDR3: CASSYGVGTEAFF
DNA: TGCGCCAGCAGCTATGGAGTCGGCACTGAAGCTTTCTTT
size: -
J: TRBJ1-1
D: -
V: TRBV5-1

CDR3: CASSLGGSGGYEQYF
DNA: TGTGCCAGCAGCTTAGGGGGTTCGGGGGGCTACGAGCAGTACTTC
size: -
J: TRBJ2-7
D: TRBD2
V: TRBV11-3

CDR3: CASSPGRGGDTQYF
DNA: TGTGCCAGCAGCCCGGGGAGGGGGGGAGATACGCAGTATTTT
size: few
J: TRBJ2-3
D: -
V: TRBV7-6

CDR3: CASSPPVASSTDTQYF
DNA: TGTGCCAGCTCACCCCCCGTAGCGTCTTCCACAGATACGCAGTATTTT
size: -
J: TRBJ2-3
D: -
V: TRBV18

CDR3: CASSEDHGRDTEAFF
DNA: TGTGCCAGCAGTGAAGATCACGGCCGGGACACTGAAGCTTTCTTT
size: few
J: TRBJ1-1
D: -
V: TRBV6-1

CDR3: CASSLASEQFF
DNA: TGCGCCAGCAGCTTGGCTTCTGAGCAGTTCTTC
size: once
J: TRBJ2-1
D: -
V: TRBV5-1

CDR3: CASSPLAAEDTQYF
DNA: TGTGCCAGCTCACCCCTCGCGGCAGAAGATACGCAGTATTTT
size: -
J: TRBJ2-3
D: -
V: TRBV18

CDR3: CASSLGSPAASDYEQYF
DNA: TGTGCCAGCAGCTTGGGATCACCAGCGGCTAGCGACTACGAGCAGTACTTC
size: -
J: TRBJ2-7
D: -
V: TRBV5-4

CDR3: CASSIGSGPGQPQHF
DNA: TGTGCCAGTAGTATAGGTTCAGGGCCCGGTCAGCCCCAGCATTTT
size: -
J: TRBJ1-5
D: -
V: TRBV19

CDR3: CASSLGQGREAFF
DNA: TGTGCCAGCAGCTTAGGACAGGGCCGCGAAGCTTTCTTT
size: -
J: TRBJ1-1
D: TRBD1
V: TRBV11-1

CDR3: CASSLELADGIQYF
DNA: TGCGCCAGCAGCTTGGAACTAGCGGACGGGATTCAGTACTTC
size: once
J: TRBJ2-4
D: TRBD2
V: TRBV5-1

CDR3: CASSFTGNTEAFF
DNA: TGTGCCAGCAGCTTCACGGGGAACACTGAAGCTTTCTTT
size: -
J: TRBJ1-1
D: -
V: TRBV11-3

CDR3: CASSIASGRRGNEQFF
DNA: TGCGCCAGCAGCATTGCTAGCGGGAGAAGGGGCAATGAGCAGTTCTTC
size: -
J: TRBJ2-1
D: TRBD2
V: TRBV4-1

CDR3: CASSQAQGGGDQPQHF
DNA: TGCGCCAGCAGCCAAGCACAGGGTGGAGGCGATCAGCCCCAGCATTTT
size: few
J: TRBJ1-5
D: -
V: TRBV4-1

CDR3: CASSLADRSYGYTF
DNA: TGTGCCAGCAGCTTGGCCGACAGGAGCTATGGCTACACCTTC
size: -
J: TRBJ1-2
D: -
V: TRBV5-6

CDR3: CASSNPWQGGYTF
DNA: TGTGCCAGCTCAAACCCCTGGCAGGGCGGCTACACCTTC
size: -
J: TRBJ1-2
D: -
V: TRBV18

CDR3: CASSLGTSPKHSPYF
DNA: TGTGCCAGCAGCTTAGGGACTAGCCCCAAACATTCCCCGTACTTC
size: -
J: TRBJ2-7
D: TRBD2
V: TRBV11-2

CDR3: CASSTRYKGVQETQYF
DNA: TGTGCCAGCAGCACCCGATATAAGGGGGTCCAAGAGACCCAGTACTTC
size: -
J: TRBJ2-5
D: -
V: TRBV11-2

CDR3: CAWSWRELRYYEQYF
DNA: TGTGCCTGGAGTTGGAGGGAGCTCCGATACTACGAGCAGTACTTC
size: -
J: TRBJ2-7
D: -
V: TRBV30